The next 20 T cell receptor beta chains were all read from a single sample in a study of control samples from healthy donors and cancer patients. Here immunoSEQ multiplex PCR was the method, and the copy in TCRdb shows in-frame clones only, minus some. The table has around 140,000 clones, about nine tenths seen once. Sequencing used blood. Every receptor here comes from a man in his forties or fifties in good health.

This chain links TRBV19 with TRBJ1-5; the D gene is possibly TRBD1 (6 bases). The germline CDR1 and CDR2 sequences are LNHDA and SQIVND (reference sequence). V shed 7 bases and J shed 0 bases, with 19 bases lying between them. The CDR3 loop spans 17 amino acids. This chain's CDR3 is CASISRAVGHSNQPQHF. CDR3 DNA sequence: TGTGCCAGTATCTCACGGGCGGTGGGACATAGCAATCAGCCCCAGCATTTT.

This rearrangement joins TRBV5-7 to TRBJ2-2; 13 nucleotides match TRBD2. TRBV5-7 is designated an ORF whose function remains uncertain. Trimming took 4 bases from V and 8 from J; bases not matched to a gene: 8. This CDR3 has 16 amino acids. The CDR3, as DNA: TGTGCCAGCAGCGAGGGGACTAGCGGGAATATAGGGGAGCTGTTTTTT. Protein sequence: CASSEGTSGNIGELFF.

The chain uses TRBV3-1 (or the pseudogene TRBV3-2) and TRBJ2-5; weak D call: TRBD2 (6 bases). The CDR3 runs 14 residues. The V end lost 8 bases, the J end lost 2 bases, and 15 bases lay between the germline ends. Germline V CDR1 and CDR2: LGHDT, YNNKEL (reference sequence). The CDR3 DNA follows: TGTGCCAGCCGGGGGACTGGTAGGCAAGAGACCCAGTACTTC. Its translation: CASRGTGRQETQYF.

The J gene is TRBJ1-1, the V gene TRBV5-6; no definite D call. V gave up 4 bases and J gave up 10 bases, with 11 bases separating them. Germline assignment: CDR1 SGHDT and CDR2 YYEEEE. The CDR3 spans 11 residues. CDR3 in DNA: TGTGCCAGCAGCCTCGAAGGATTAGCTTTCTTT. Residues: CASSLEGLAFF.

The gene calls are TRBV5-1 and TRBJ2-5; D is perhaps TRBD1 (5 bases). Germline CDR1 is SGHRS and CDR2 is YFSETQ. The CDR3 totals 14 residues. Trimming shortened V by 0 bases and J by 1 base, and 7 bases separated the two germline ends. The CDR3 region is CASSLGQPQETQYF. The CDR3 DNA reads TGCGCCAGCAGCTTGGGACAGCCCCAAGAGACCCAGTACTTC.

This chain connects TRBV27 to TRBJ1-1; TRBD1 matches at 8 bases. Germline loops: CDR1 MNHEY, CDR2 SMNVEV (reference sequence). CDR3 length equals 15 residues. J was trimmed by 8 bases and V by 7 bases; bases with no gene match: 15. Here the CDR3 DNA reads TGTGCCAGCAAACAGGGACAGGATCCGAGGTGGGAAGCTTTCTTT. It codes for CASKQGQDPRWEAFF.

The DNA for the CDR3 is TGTGCCAGCAGTGAATTGAGGGGTGAAAAACTGTTTTTT. Its protein is CASSELRGEKLFF. The rearrangement joins TRBV2 to TRBJ1-4, with TRBD1 as a possible D gene (5 bases). Deletions cut 2 bases from V and 7 bases from J, with 8 bases between. The CDR3 has 13 amino acids. Per germline, CDR1 SNHLY and CDR2 FYNNEI.

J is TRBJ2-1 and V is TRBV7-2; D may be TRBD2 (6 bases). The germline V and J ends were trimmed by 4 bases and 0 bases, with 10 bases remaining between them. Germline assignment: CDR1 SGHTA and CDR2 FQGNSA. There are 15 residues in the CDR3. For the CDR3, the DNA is TGTGCCAGCAGCTCCCGGGGGAGCTCCTACAATGAGCAGTTCTTC. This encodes CASSSRGSSYNEQFF.

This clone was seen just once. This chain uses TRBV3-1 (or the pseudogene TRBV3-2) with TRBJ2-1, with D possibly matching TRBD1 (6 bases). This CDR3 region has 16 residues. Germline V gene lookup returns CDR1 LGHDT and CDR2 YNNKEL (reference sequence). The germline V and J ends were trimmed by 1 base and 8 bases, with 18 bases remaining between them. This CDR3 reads CASSQGGTRSGDEQFF. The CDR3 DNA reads TGTGCCAGCAGCCAAGGGGGGACCCGTTCAGGGGATGAGCAGTTCTTC.

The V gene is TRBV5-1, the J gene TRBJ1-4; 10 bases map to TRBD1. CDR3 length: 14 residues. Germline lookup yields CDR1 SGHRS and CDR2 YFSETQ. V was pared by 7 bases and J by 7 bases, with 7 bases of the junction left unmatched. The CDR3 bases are TGCGCCAGCGGTTCCGGGACAGGGGTTGAAAAACTGTTTTTT. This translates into CASGSGTGVEKLFF.

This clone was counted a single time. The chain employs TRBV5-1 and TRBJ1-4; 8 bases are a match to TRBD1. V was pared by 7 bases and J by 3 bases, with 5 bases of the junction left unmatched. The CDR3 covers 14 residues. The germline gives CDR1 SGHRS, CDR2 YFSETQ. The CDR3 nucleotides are TGCGCCAGCCGACTACAGGGGGCTAATGAAAAACTGTTTTTT. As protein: CASRLQGANEKLFF. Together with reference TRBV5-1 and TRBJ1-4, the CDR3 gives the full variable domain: KAGVTQTPRYLIKTRGQQVTLSCSPISGHRSVSWYQQTPGQGLQFLFEYFSETQRNKGNFPGRFSGRQFSNSRSEMNVSTLELGDSALYLCASRLQGANEKLFFGSGTQLSVL.

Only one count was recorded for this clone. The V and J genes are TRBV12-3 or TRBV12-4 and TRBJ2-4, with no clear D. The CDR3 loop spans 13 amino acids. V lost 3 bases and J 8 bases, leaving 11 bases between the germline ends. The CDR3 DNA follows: TGTGCCAGCAGTTTGATCTCCCAGGACATTCAGTACTTC. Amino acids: CASSLISQDIQYF.

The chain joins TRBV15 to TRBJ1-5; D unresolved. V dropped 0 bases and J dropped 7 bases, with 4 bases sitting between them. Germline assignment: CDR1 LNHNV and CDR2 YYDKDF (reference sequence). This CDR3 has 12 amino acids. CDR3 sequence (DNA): TGTGCCACCAGCAGAGATAGACAGCCCCAGCATTTT. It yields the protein CATSRDRQPQHF.

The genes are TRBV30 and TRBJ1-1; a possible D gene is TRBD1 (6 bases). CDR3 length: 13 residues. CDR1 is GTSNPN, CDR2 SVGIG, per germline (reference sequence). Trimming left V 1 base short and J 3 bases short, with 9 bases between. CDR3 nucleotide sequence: TGTGCCTGGAGTGAACAGGGATACACTGAAGCTTTCTTT. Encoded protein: CAWSEQGYTEAFF.

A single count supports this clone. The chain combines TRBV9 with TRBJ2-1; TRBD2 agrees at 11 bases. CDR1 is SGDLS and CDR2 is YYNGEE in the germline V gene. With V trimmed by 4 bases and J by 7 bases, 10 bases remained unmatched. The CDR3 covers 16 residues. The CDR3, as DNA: TGTGCCAGCAGCCTGGGACTAGCGGAAGTCGAGAATGAGCAGTTCTTC. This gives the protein CASSLGLAEVENEQFF. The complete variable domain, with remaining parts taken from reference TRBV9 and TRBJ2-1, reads DSGVTQTPKHLITATGQRVTLRCSPRSGDLSVYWYQQSLDQGLQFLIQYYNGEERAKGNILERFSAQQFPDLHSELNLSSLELGDSALYFCASSLGLAEVENEQFFGPGTRLTVL.

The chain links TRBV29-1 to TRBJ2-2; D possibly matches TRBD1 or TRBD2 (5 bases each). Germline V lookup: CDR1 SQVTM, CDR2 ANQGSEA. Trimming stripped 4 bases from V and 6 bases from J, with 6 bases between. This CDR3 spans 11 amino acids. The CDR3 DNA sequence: TGCAGCGTTGGGGGGTCCGGGGAGCTGTTTTTT. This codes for CSVGGSGELFF.

The CDR3 is CASSLPGTGGSYEQYF. In nucleotides, the CDR3 is TGTGCCAGCAGCCTACCCGGGACAGGGGGCTCCTACGAGCAGTACTTC. V usage is TRBV5-6 and J usage is TRBJ2-7; 11 nucleotides line up with TRBD1. The V gene's germline CDR1 is SGHDT and CDR2 YYEEEE. This CDR3 has 16 residues. V lost 4 bases and J lost 0; bases outside the gene matches: 6.

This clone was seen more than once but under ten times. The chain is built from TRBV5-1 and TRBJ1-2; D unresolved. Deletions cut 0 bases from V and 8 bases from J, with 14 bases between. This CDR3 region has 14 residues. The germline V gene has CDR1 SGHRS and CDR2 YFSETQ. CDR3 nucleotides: TGCGCCAGCAGCTTGGCCGGGGAGAAGAACGGCTACACCTTC. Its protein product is CASSLAGEKNGYTF.

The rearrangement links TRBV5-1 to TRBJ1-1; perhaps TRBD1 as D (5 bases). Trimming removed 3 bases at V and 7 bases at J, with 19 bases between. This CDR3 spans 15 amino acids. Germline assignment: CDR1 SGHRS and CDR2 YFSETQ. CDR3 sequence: CASSSGLTELDEAFF. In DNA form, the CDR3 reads TGCGCCAGCAGCTCGGGACTGACGGAGTTGGATGAAGCTTTCTTT.

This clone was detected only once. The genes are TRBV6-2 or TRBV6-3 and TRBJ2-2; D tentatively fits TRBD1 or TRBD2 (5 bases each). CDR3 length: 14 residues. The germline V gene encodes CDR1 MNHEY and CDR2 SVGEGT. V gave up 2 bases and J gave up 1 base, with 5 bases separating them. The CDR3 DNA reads TGTGCCAGCAGTTACGGGGGGAACACCGGGGAGCTGTTTTTT. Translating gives CASSYGGNTGELFF.